These 8 T cell receptor beta chains were all obtained from the same sample, sequenced in a study of OX40 agonist ivuxolimab in advanced cancers. TCRdb's table, derived via immunoSEQ multiplex PCR, lists solely in-frame clones and lacks some. The profile covers more than 85,000 clones, with roughly 90% appearing a single time and 0.27% taken by the ten largest. The starting material was CD4+ or CD8+ T cells sorted from blood, obtained in a trial of the OX40 agonist ivuxolimab. Receptors were obtained from an adult with an advanced solid tumor such as melanoma, head and neck, liver or kidney cancer.

The chain joins TRBV7-9 to TRBJ2-7; 10 bases agree with TRBD2. The CDR3 runs to 14 residues. J lost 6 bases, V lost 5 bases, and 7 bases had no gene match. In germline, CDR1 is SEHNR, CDR2 FQNEAQ (reference sequence). CDR3 region: CASSLVASGSEQYF. In nucleotides, the CDR3 is TGTGCCAGCAGCCTCGTAGCTAGCGGGAGCGAGCAGTACTTC.

The chain recombines TRBV29-1 with TRBJ2-5; 8 bases line up with TRBD1. This CDR3 has 12 amino acids. The V segment lost 5 bases and the J segment 4 bases; nucleotides outside the gene matches: 3. The germline V gene encodes CDR1 SQVTM and CDR2 ANQGSEA. This chain's CDR3 is CSVRQGPETQYF. The CDR3 DNA sequence: TGCAGCGTTAGACAGGGGCCAGAGACCCAGTACTTC. Full variable domain (missing parts from reference TRBV29-1 and TRBJ2-5): SAVISQKPSRDICQRGTSLTIQCQVDSQVTMMFWYRQQPGQSLTLIATANQGSEATYESGFVIDKFPISRPNLTFSTLTVSNMSPEDSSIYLCSVRQGPETQYFGPGTRLLVL.

This sequence joins TRBV30 and TRBJ1-1; 8 nucleotides agree with TRBD1. After removal of 2 bases from V and 4 bases from J, the junction contained 9 bases not matched to a gene. Germline CDR1 reads GTSNPN; CDR2 reads SVGIG (reference sequence). The CDR3 totals 15 residues. The CDR3 is CAWSQPDRGGTEAFF. The CDR3 DNA follows: TGTGCCTGGAGTCAACCCGACAGGGGTGGCACTGAAGCTTTCTTT.

The chain combines TRBV6-1 with TRBJ1-5; a possible D gene is TRBD1 (6 bases). V gave up 8 bases and J gave up 0 bases, with 8 bases separating them. Germline V gene sequence: CDR1 MNHNS, CDR2 SASEGT. The CDR3 length is 13 residues. The DNA for the CDR3 is TGTGCCAGCTTAGGGGGTAGCAATCAGCCCCAGCATTTT. It yields the protein CASLGGSNQPQHF.

The chain combines TRBV18 with TRBJ1-5; no definite D call. The CDR3 spans 13 residues. The V gene's germline CDR1 is KGHSH and CDR2 LQKENI. Trimming stripped 3 bases from V and 4 bases from J, with 7 bases between. CDR3 loop: CASSPIFNQPQHF. The DNA for the CDR3 is TGTGCCAGCTCACCGATCTTTAATCAGCCCCAGCATTTT.

The J gene is TRBJ1-3, the V gene TRBV7-9; D ambiguous. The CDR3 extends over 12 amino acids. Germline values: CDR1 SEHNR, CDR2 FQNEAQ (reference sequence). V shed 2 bases and J shed 1 base, with 0 bases lying between them. The CDR3 loop reads CASSLSGNTIYF. Here the CDR3 DNA reads TGTGCCAGCAGCTTATCTGGAAACACCATATATTTT.

J is TRBJ1-2 and V is TRBV6-5; D uncertain. Trimming removed 5 bases from V and 2 bases from J, with 6 bases in between. The CDR3 sequence is 12 residues long. Germline V gene lookup returns CDR1 MNHEY and CDR2 SVGAGI. For the CDR3, the DNA is TGTGCCAGCAGTCCGGACAACTATGGCTACACCTTC. The encoded protein is CASSPDNYGYTF.

This clone was picked up a small number of times. The chain joins TRBV27 to TRBJ1-6, with 10 positions matching TRBD1. CDR1 MNHEY and CDR2 SMNVEV come from the germline V gene (reference sequence). This CDR3 has 15 amino acids. J gave up 6 bases and V 3 bases, and 2 bases lay outside the gene matches. CDR3 in DNA: TGTGCCAGCAGTTTCGGGACAGGGGTTAATTCACCCCTCCACTTT. Encoded protein: CASSFGTGVNSPLHF.